These 16 T cell receptor beta chains were all obtained from the same sample, sequenced in a study of OX40 agonist ivuxolimab in advanced cancers. Profiled with immunoSEQ multiplex PCR; TCRdb holds only in-frame clones, not every one. The repertoire holds around 100,000 clones, with around nine tenths as singletons. This sample comprised CD4+ or CD8+ T cells sorted from blood, obtained in a trial of the OX40 agonist ivuxolimab. The receptors were gathered from an adult with an advanced solid tumor such as melanoma, head and neck, liver or kidney cancer.

The chain links TRBV5-5 to TRBJ1-2; D is possibly TRBD1 (6 bases). V lost 0 bases, J lost 4 bases, and 13 bases lay in between. The germline CDR1 and CDR2 sequences are SGHKS and YYEKEE (reference sequence). The CDR3 length is 15 residues. DNA of the CDR3: TGTGCCAGCAGCTTGGCGGGACAACCAATCTATGGCTACACCTTC. This gives the protein CASSLAGQPIYGYTF.

Only one count was recorded for this clone. The chain is built from TRBV9 and TRBJ2-1; the D gene is possibly TRBD1 (6 bases). With 1 base removed from V and 3 bases from J, the gap between germline ends came to 11 bases. The germline CDR1 and CDR2 sequences are SGDLS and YYNGEE. The CDR3 runs to 15 residues. The CDR3: CASSVRDTYYNEQFF. The CDR3 bases are TGTGCCAGCAGCGTACGGGACACCTACTACAATGAGCAGTTCTTC.

The rearrangement links TRBV9 to TRBJ2-2; no definite D call. This CDR3 region has 14 residues. V shed 4 bases and J shed 6 bases, with 13 bases lying between them. CDR1 and CDR2 from the germline V gene are SGDLS and YYNGEE. The chain's CDR3 is CASSLGPAPGELFF. The CDR3 DNA reads TGTGCCAGCAGCCTCGGGCCGGCTCCCGGGGAGCTGTTTTTT.

In nucleotides, the CDR3 is TGTGCCAGCAGTCGCGACAGGGGGCTTGAGGTGACCCAGTACTTC. This encodes CASSRDRGLEVTQYF. V usage is TRBV6-6 and J usage is TRBJ2-5, with 10 positions matching TRBD1. Unmatched junction bases numbered 10, after V lost 5 bases and J lost 7 bases. CDR3 size: 15 residues. Germline loops: CDR1 MNHNY, CDR2 SVGAGI (reference sequence).

J is TRBJ1-6 and V is TRBV7-2; D uncertain. There are 14 residues in the CDR3. Germline V gene sequence: CDR1 SGHTA, CDR2 FQGNSA. V was trimmed by 1 base and J by 7 bases, leaving 8 bases between them. CDR3 nucleotide sequence: TGTGCCAGCAGCTTAGGGGCACGGAATTCACCCCTCCACTTT. The encoded protein is CASSLGARNSPLHF.

The chain combines TRBV11-2 with TRBJ1-3; TRBD1 might be the D (5 bases). Looked up from germline, CDR1 is SGHAT and CDR2 is FQNNGV. V was clipped by 5 bases and J by 9 bases, with 11 bases between them. The CDR3 spans 12 residues. The CDR3 protein is CASSPHGATIYF. Written as DNA, the CDR3 is TGTGCCAGCAGCCCACATGGGGCCACCATATATTTT.

The V gene is TRBV30, the J gene TRBJ1-1, with 9 bases aligning to TRBD1. Germline assignment: CDR1 GTSNPN and CDR2 SVGIG (reference sequence). With V trimmed by 7 bases and J by 1 base, 13 bases remained unmatched. The CDR3 has 16 residues. In DNA form, the CDR3 reads TGTGCCTTTTCGACAGGGGGTCTGAAAAGGAACACTGAAGCTTTCTTT. Its translation is CAFSTGGLKRNTEAFF.

This chain connects TRBV27 to TRBJ2-7; 9 nucleotides match TRBD1. The V and J ends lost 8 bases and 3 bases, in that order; junction bases with no gene match: 14. This CDR3 comprises 16 residues. Per germline, CDR1 MNHEY and CDR2 SMNVEV (reference sequence). The CDR3 DNA reads as TGTGCCAGCGGATCGAACAGGGGGCACGGCGTCTACGAGCAGTACTTC. Its protein is CASGSNRGHGVYEQYF.

This rearrangement joins TRBV6-1 to TRBJ2-3; 7 bases match TRBD1. Germline CDR1 is MNHNS and CDR2 is SASEGT. V shed 6 bases and J 2 bases; nucleotides not matched to a gene: 8. The CDR3 is 15 amino acids. The CDR3 nucleotides read TGTGCCAGCAGGCCGACAGGGTTTTACACAGATACGCAGTATTTT. It encodes CASRPTGFYTDTQYF.

This chain joins TRBV6-5 and TRBJ1-6; D remains unclear. The CDR3 sequence is 9 residues long. Germline assignment: CDR1 MNHEY and CDR2 SVGAGI. The V gene lost 8 bases and the J gene lost 12 bases, with 5 bases spanning the gap. The CDR3 nucleotides are TGTGCCAGCGGACGACCCCTCCACTTT. This gives the protein CASGRPLHF.

The chain links TRBV14 to TRBJ1-2, with D possibly matching TRBD1 (5 bases). This CDR3 contains 15 residues. Between the trimmed V and J ends, which lost 0 bases and 2 bases, there was a span of 10 bases. Germline V gives CDR1 SGHDN, CDR2 FVKESK. CDR3 bases: TGTGCCAGCAGCCAAGAAGTCGGGGCGAACTATGGCTACACCTTC. Protein sequence: CASSQEVGANYGYTF.

This chain links TRBV5-1 with TRBJ2-4; D is unclear. Trimming removed 4 bases from V and 0 bases from J, with 14 bases in between. The CDR3 contains 16 residues. Germline-derived CDR1 and CDR2 are SGHRS and YFSETQ. The CDR3 spells CASSPQAALAKNIQYF. Written as DNA, the CDR3 is TGCGCCAGCAGCCCCCAGGCGGCTCTAGCCAAAAACATTCAGTACTTC.

This clone has more than one count but fewer than ten. The V gene is TRBV5-1, the J gene TRBJ2-1; 10 nucleotides align to TRBD2. The CDR3 loop spans 16 amino acids. The trim removed 0 bases at V and 6 bases at J, leaving 6 bases unmatched. CDR1 and CDR2 (germline): SGHRS, YFSETQ. CDR3 amino acids: CASSLVASGSFNEQFF. CDR3 bases: TGCGCCAGCAGCTTGGTCGCTAGCGGGAGTTTCAATGAGCAGTTCTTC.

The chain combines TRBV5-1 with TRBJ1-1, with D uncertain. V lost 4 bases, J lost 4 bases, and 11 bases lay in between. The CDR3 totals 13 residues. The germline gives CDR1 SGHRS, CDR2 YFSETQ. CDR3 sequence reads: CASSQGFGTEAFF. CDR3 in DNA: TGCGCCAGCAGCCAAGGGTTCGGCACTGAAGCTTTCTTT.

V and J are TRBV7-9 and TRBJ1-2, with a possible D match to TRBD1 (6 bases). Per the germline V gene, CDR1 is SEHNR and CDR2 is FQNEAQ (reference sequence). V lost 3 bases and J 3 bases, leaving 8 bases between the germline ends. The CDR3 runs 13 residues. CDR3 sequence reads: CASSFAGDYGYTF. The CDR3, as DNA: TGTGCCAGCAGCTTTGCAGGGGACTATGGCTACACCTTC.

The chain carries TRBV4-2 and TRBJ2-3, with D tentatively TRBD1 (6 bases). Deletions cut 5 bases from V and 6 bases from J, with 21 bases between. CDR1 and CDR2 (germline): LGHNA, YNFKEQ. The CDR3 runs 16 residues. This CDR3 reads CASSAGQGRSVDTQYF. The DNA for the CDR3 is TGTGCCAGCAGCGCAGGGCAGGGGCGGAGTGTGGATACGCAGTATTTT.